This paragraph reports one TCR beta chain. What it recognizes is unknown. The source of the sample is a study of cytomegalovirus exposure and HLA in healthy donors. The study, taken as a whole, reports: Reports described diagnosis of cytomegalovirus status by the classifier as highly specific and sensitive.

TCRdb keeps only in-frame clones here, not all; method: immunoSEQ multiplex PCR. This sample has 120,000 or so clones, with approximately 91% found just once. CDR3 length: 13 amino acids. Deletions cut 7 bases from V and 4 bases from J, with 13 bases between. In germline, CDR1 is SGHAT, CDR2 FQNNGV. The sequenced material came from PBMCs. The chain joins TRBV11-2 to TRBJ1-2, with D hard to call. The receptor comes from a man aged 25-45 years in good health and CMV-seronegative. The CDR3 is CASTPDTPYGYTF. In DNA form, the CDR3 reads TGTGCCAGCACCCCAGACACGCCCTATGGCTACACCTTC.